The 27 T cell receptor beta chains listed next were all sequenced from one sample in a study of graft-versus-host responses after intestinal transplantation (dated by TCRdb to 2020 to 2023). Libraries came from the immunoSEQ multiplex PCR assay. TCRdb holds this immuneACCESS table with in-frame rearrangements only. Some clones are missing; in checked studies, unresolved V genes explain under half, and the rest has no known cause. The sample contains under 20,000 clones, over 70% of them found a single time. The ten largest clones represent 1.5% to 2% of the sample. Specimen: PBMCs, collected 14 days after transplant. The receptors shown here come from a human patient who received an intestinal transplant, so some T cells may come from the graft donor.

This chain connects TRBV10-1 to TRBJ2-3; TRBD1 matches at 9 bases. The J segment lost 2 bases and the V segment lost 0 bases, leaving 6 bases of the junction unmatched. Germline CDR1 and CDR2: WNHNN and SYGVQD (reference sequence). The CDR3 spans 17 residues. The CDR3 spells CASSESETGGSTDTQYF. Written as DNA, the CDR3 is TGCGCCAGCAGTGAGTCGGAGACAGGGGGTTCCACAGATACGCAGTATTTT.

This chain uses TRBV4-1 with TRBJ2-5, with D perhaps TRBD1 (6 bases). The CDR3 length is 15 residues. CDR1 and CDR2 from the germline V gene are MGHRA and YSYEKL. Deletions cut 1 base from V and 4 bases from J, with 13 bases between. CDR3 amino acids: CASSQVGRGPETQYF. The CDR3 nucleotides are TGCGCCAGCAGCCAAGTCGGCAGGGGTCCAGAGACCCAGTACTTC.

The chain uses TRBV10-3 and TRBJ2-3, with no clear D. Germline CDR1 ENHRY, CDR2 SYGVKD. The V end was cut by 2 bases, the J end by 3 bases, with 0 bases between. The length of the CDR3 is 11 residues. In DNA, the CDR3 is TGTGCCATCAGTGAGACAGATACGCAGTATTTT. Translation gives CAISETDTQYF.

This chain links TRBV7-9 with TRBJ2-3; 11 nucleotides match TRBD2. The length of the CDR3 is 13 residues. Looked up from germline, CDR1 is SEHNR and CDR2 is FQNEAQ (reference sequence). The junction had 0 bases not matched to a gene; V was cut back by 5 bases and J by 5 bases. In DNA form, the CDR3 reads TGTGCCAGCAGCGGACTAGCGGGAGATACGCAGTATTTT. This gives the protein CASSGLAGDTQYF.

This clone was seen a single time. This sequence joins TRBV10-2 and TRBJ2-5; D may correspond to TRBD1 or TRBD2 (5 bases each). The ends were cut back, 0 bases at V and 2 bases at J, with 7 bases in the middle. CDR3 size: 14 residues. Germline-derived CDR1 and CDR2 are WSHSY and SAAADI. The chain's CDR3 is CASSESGVQETQYF. CDR3 nucleotides: TGCGCCAGCAGTGAGTCGGGGGTGCAAGAGACCCAGTACTTC.

The chain is built from TRBV6-4 and TRBJ2-4; the match to TRBD2 covers 8 bases. The CDR3 is 20 amino acids. J lost 1 base, V lost 0 bases, and 14 bases had no gene match. Germline loops: CDR1 MRHNA, CDR2 SNTAGT. Here the CDR3 DNA reads TGTGCCAGCAGTGACTCGATGCCCTCGGGGGGGAGGGTGGCCAAAAACATTCAGTACTTC. Translation: CASSDSMPSGGRVAKNIQYF.

The V call is TRBV28, the J call TRBJ2-7, with 12 bases that match TRBD2. Germline V gene lookup returns CDR1 MDHEN and CDR2 SYDVKM. J was trimmed by 4 bases and V by 3 bases; bases with no gene match: 7. The CDR3 extends over 16 amino acids. This chain's CDR3 is CASSFLLAGGSYEQYF. The CDR3 bases are TGTGCCAGCAGTTTCTTACTAGCGGGAGGTTCATACGAGCAGTACTTC.

This rearrangement joins TRBV5-4 to TRBJ2-2, with 8 bases lining up with TRBD2. The V gene's germline CDR1 is SGHNT and CDR2 YYREEE (reference sequence). Trimming took 0 bases from V and 6 from J; bases not matched to a gene: 10. This CDR3 comprises 17 residues. The CDR3 region is CASSLGRSGGVAGELFF. For the CDR3, the DNA is TGTGCCAGCAGCTTGGGGAGGAGCGGGGGCGTCGCCGGGGAGCTGTTTTTT.

The genes are TRBV6-1 and TRBJ1-4; 9 nucleotides agree with TRBD1. The CDR3 loop spans 14 amino acids. V dropped 6 bases and J dropped 7; count of bases not matched to a gene: 6. CDR1 MNHNS and CDR2 SASEGT come from the germline V gene. As DNA, the CDR3 is TGTGCCAGCAGGACAGGGGGAAGGAGTGAAAAACTGTTTTTT. As protein: CASRTGGRSEKLFF.

This chain links TRBV6-5 with TRBJ2-7; D tentatively reads TRBD1 or TRBD2 (5 bases each). Germline V gives CDR1 MNHEY, CDR2 SVGAGI. The CDR3 covers 14 residues. Trimming left V 6 bases short and J 0 bases short, with 12 bases between. The CDR3 nucleotides are TGTGCCAGCAGCTCCTCCGGGACCTCCTACGAGCAGTACTTC. It encodes CASSSSGTSYEQYF.

The chain has TRBV16 and TRBJ2-2; 7 bases fit TRBD1. Germline V gene sequence: CDR1 KGHSY, CDR2 FQNENV. V shed 3 bases, J shed 6 bases, and the junction held 4 bases outside the gene matches. The CDR3 contains 14 residues. CDR3 DNA: TGTGCCAGCAGCCACGACAGGGATCCCGGGGAGCTGTTTTTT. Encoded protein: CASSHDRDPGELFF.

This clone has just a few counts. The chain uses TRBV7-6 and TRBJ2-5; a weak D match, TRBD1 (6 bases). Germline-derived CDR1 and CDR2 are SGHVS and FNYEAQ. V was clipped by 6 bases and J by 2 bases, with 13 bases between them. The CDR3 is 14 residues long. The CDR3 sequence: CASREGRGQETQYF. The CDR3 nucleotides read TGTGCCAGCAGAGAAGGAAGGGGGCAAGAGACCCAGTACTTC.

This rearrangement joins TRBV6-6 to TRBJ2-1; a possible D gene is TRBD1 (5 bases). CDR3 length: 14 residues. Trimming left V 4 bases short and J 4 bases short, with 11 bases between. The germline V gene has CDR1 MNHNY and CDR2 SVGAGI (reference sequence). CDR3 nucleotide sequence: TGTGCCAGCAGTTCTGGGGCTGGTTACAATGAGCAGTTCTTC. As protein: CASSSGAGYNEQFF.

The V and J genes are TRBV1 and TRBJ2-7. TRBV1 constitutes a pseudogene. CDR3 length: 15 residues. CDR3 DNA: TGCACCAGCAGCCAGCCGTGGTGGGAAACCTACGAGCAGTACTTC. Its translation: CTSSQPWWETYEQYF.

The chain couples TRBV13 to TRBJ2-7, with TRBD2 matching over 7 bases. CDR1 is PRHDT, CDR2 FYEKMQ, per germline (reference sequence). The CDR3 loop spans 14 amino acids. The V gene end was trimmed by 3 bases and the J gene end by 0 bases; junction bases not matched to a gene: 2. The CDR3 nucleotides are TGTGCCAGCAGCTTCGCGGGGGTCTCCTACGAGCAGTACTTC. Residues: CASSFAGVSYEQYF.

The chain uses TRBV29-1 and TRBJ2-2; D remains unclear. Trimming removed 4 bases at V and 1 base at J, with 10 bases between. Germline CDR1 SQVTM, CDR2 ANQGSEA. The length of the CDR3 is 14 residues. The CDR3 spells CSVGSDWNTGELFF. CDR3 bases: TGCAGCGTTGGATCTGACTGGAACACCGGGGAGCTGTTTTTT.

The V gene is TRBV11-2, the J gene TRBJ2-7; no reliable D call. The CDR3 totals 13 residues. Germline V gene sequence: CDR1 SGHAT, CDR2 FQNNGV. V was pared by 1 base and J by 6 bases, with 10 bases between. The CDR3 protein is CASSLVRLPEQYF. In nucleotides, the CDR3 is TGTGCCAGCAGCTTAGTACGCCTCCCCGAGCAGTACTTC. The variable domain in full, with the rest retrieved from reference TRBV11-2 and TRBJ2-7, is EAGVAQSPRYKIIEKRQSVAFWCNPISGHATLYWYQQILGQGPKLLIQFQNNGVVDDSQLPKDRFSAERLKGVDSTLKIQPAKLEDSAVYLCASSLVRLPEQYFGPGTRLTVT.

The chain joins TRBV6-5 to TRBJ2-5; a weak D match, TRBD1 (7 bases). The CDR3 is made up of 14 amino acids. V was cut by 4 bases and J by 3 bases, with 12 bases left in between. Germline V gene sequence: CDR1 MNHEY, CDR2 SVGAGI. The CDR3 DNA is TGTGCCAGCAGTTTGGAGGGGGCGAAAGAGACCCAGTACTTC. This sequence encodes CASSLEGAKETQYF.

V usage is TRBV18 and J usage is TRBJ1-5, with D possibly matching TRBD1 (6 bases). V dropped 2 bases and J dropped 1 base, with 18 bases sitting between them. The CDR3 loop spans 18 amino acids. Germline CDR1 is KGHSH and CDR2 is LQKENI. As DNA, the CDR3 is TGTGCCAGCTCACCAATTTATAAGGGGGAATTGAGCAATCAGCCCCAGCATTTT. It yields the protein CASSPIYKGELSNQPQHF.

This chain joins TRBV7-9 and TRBJ1-1, with 7 bases aligning to TRBD1. The CDR3 is 18 residues long. Germline V lookup: CDR1 SEHNR, CDR2 FQNEAQ (reference sequence). The junction had 17 bases not matched to a gene; V was cut back by 4 bases and J by 3 bases. The CDR3 sequence: CASSSSRLDRRWDTEAFF. The CDR3 nucleotides read TGTGCCAGCAGCTCCTCTCGGCTGGACAGGAGATGGGACACTGAAGCTTTCTTT.

This clone was found once. The rearrangement uses TRBV19 and TRBJ2-7; D is unresolved. This CDR3 has 13 residues. Trimming pared 1 base from V and 1 base from J, leaving 5 bases between. Germline values: CDR1 LNHDA, CDR2 SQIVND (reference sequence). The CDR3 is CASSIGASYEQYF. CDR3 bases: TGTGCCAGTAGTATAGGCGCATCCTACGAGCAGTACTTC.

This chain links TRBV21-1 with TRBJ2-3; TRBD2, the table's D call, lacks a check against the DNA. TRBV21-1 is an annotated pseudogene. The length of the CDR3 is 13 residues. CDR3 sequence: CASSKVSTDTQYF. Written as DNA, the CDR3 is TGTGCCAGCAGCAAAGTATCCACAGATACGCAGTATTTT.

The J gene is TRBJ2-5, the V gene TRBV7-6; D uncertain. The V end lost 7 bases, the J end lost 7 bases, and 10 bases lay between the germline ends. The CDR3 has 11 residues. Germline CDR1 reads SGHVS; CDR2 reads FNYEAQ. The CDR3 DNA sequence: TGTGCCAGCATCCACTGGGGGACCCAGTACTTC. Its protein is CASIHWGTQYF.

Judged by abundance, this clone is large. This chain uses TRBV11-1 with TRBJ2-7; 12 bases map to TRBD2. The V gene end was trimmed by 1 base and the J gene end by 6 bases; junction bases not matched to a gene: 1. The CDR3 runs 14 residues. Germline-derived CDR1 and CDR2 are SGHAT and FQDESV (reference sequence). For the CDR3, the DNA is TGTGCCAGCAGCTTAGGGACTAGCGGGACCGAGCAGTACTTC. Its protein is CASSLGTSGTEQYF.

V gene TRBV2 combines with J gene TRBJ1-1; D is uncertain. Trimming removed 4 bases at V and 0 bases at J, with 12 bases between. The CDR3 has 15 residues. Per the germline V gene, CDR1 is SNHLY and CDR2 is FYNNEI. The chain's CDR3 is CASSGHNAMNTEAFF. The DNA for the CDR3 is TGTGCCAGCAGTGGACACAATGCAATGAACACTGAAGCTTTCTTT.

Remarks on this clone: This specimen includes other DNA sequences encoding the same CDR3. The V gene is TRBV2, the J gene TRBJ2-7, with TRBD1 matching 9 bases. This CDR3 spans 13 amino acids. The V gene's germline CDR1 is SNHLY and CDR2 FYNNEI. The J segment lost 6 bases and the V segment lost 1 base, leaving 1 base of the junction unmatched. CDR3 loop: CASSEDRGREQYF. DNA of the CDR3: TGTGCCAGCAGTGAAGACAGGGGGCGCGAGCAGTACTTC.

The J gene is TRBJ2-7, the V gene TRBV5-1; 10 nucleotides agree with TRBD1. Per the germline V gene, CDR1 is SGHRS and CDR2 is YFSETQ. The CDR3 is 14 amino acids. J lost 5 bases, V lost 4 bases, and 6 bases had no gene match. The CDR3 here is CASSTDRGRDEQYF. CDR3 in DNA: TGCGCCAGCAGCACAGACAGGGGGCGCGACGAGCAGTACTTC. Full variable domain (missing parts from reference TRBV5-1 and TRBJ2-7): KAGVTQTPRYLIKTRGQQVTLSCSPISGHRSVSWYQQTPGQGLQFLFEYFSETQRNKGNFPGRFSGRQFSNSRSEMNVSTLELGDSALYLCASSTDRGRDEQYFGPGTRLTVT.